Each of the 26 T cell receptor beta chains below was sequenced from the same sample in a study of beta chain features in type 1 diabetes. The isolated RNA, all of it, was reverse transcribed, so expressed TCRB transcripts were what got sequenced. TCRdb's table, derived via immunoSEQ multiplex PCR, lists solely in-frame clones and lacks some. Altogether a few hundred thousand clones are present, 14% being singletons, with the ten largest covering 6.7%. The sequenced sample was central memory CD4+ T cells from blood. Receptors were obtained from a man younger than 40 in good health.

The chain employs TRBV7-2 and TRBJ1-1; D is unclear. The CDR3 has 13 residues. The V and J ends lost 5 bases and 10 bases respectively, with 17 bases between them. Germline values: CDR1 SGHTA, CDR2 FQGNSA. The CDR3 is CASSQADRWAAFF. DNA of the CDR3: TGTGCCAGCAGCCAAGCGGATCGATGGGCAGCTTTCTTT.

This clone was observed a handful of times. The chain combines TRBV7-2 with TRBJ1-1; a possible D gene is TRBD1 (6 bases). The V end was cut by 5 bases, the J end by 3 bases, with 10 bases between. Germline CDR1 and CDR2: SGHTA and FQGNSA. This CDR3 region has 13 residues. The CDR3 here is CASSLHRDTEAFF. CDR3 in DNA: TGTGCCAGCAGCCTACACAGGGACACTGAAGCTTTCTTT.

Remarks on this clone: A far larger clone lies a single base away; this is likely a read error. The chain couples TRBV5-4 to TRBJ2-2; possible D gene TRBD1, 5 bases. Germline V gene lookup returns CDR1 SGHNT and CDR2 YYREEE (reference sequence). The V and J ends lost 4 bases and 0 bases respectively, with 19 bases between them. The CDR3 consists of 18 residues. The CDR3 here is CASSPDPGSFTNTGELFF. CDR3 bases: TGTGCCAGCAGCCCGGACCCAGGGTCGTTTACGAACACCGGGGAGCTGTTTTTT. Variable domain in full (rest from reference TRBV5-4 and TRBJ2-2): ETGVTQSPTHLIKTRGQQVTLRCSSQSGHNTVSWYQQALGQGPQFIFQYYREEENGRGNFPPRFSGLQFPNYSSELNVNALELDDSALYLCASSPDPGSFTNTGELFFGEGSRLTVL.

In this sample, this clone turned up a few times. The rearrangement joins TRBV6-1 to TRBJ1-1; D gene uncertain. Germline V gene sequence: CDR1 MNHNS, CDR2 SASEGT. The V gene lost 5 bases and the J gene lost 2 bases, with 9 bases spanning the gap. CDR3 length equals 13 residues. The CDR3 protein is CASSLNRNTEAFF. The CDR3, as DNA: TGTGCCAGCAGTTTGAACAGAAACACTGAAGCTTTCTTT.

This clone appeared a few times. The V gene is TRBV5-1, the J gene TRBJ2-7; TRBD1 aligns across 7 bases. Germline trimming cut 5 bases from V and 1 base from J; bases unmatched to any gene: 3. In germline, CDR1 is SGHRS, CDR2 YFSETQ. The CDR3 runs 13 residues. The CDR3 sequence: CASRGTESYEQYF. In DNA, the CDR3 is TGCGCCAGCAGGGGGACAGAATCCTACGAGCAGTACTTC.

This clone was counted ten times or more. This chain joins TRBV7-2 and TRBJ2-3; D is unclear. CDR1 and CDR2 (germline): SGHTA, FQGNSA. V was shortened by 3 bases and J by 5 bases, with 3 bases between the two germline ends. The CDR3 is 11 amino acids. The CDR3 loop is CASSLEDTQYF. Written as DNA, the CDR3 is TGTGCCAGCAGCTTGGAAGATACGCAGTATTTT.

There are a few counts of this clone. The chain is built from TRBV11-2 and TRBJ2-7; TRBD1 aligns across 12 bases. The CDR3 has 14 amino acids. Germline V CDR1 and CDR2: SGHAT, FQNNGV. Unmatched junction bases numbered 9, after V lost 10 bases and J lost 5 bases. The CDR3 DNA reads TGTGCCACCCCCGCGGGACAGGGGGCCCACGAGCAGTACTTC. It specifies CATPAGQGAHEQYF.

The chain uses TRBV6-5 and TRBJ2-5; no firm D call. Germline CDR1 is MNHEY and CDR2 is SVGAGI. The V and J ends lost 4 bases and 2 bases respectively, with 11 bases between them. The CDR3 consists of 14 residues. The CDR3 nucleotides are TGTGCCAGCAGTTTTAGCCCCACACAAGAGACCCAGTACTTC. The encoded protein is CASSFSPTQETQYF.

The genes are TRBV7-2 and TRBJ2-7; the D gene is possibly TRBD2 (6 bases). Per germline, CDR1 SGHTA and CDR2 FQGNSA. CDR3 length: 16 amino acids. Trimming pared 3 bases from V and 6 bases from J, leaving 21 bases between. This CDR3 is CASSLARRGSGREQYF. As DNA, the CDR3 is TGTGCCAGCAGCTTGGCCCGGAGGGGCTCGGGACGCGAGCAGTACTTC.

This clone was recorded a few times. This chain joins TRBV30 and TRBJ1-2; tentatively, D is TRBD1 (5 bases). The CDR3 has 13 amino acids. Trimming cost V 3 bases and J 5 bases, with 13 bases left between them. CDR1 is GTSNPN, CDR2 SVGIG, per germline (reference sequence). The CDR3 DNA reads TGTGCCTGGAGGCCTCGGGGGAAGTATGGCTACACCTTC. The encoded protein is CAWRPRGKYGYTF.

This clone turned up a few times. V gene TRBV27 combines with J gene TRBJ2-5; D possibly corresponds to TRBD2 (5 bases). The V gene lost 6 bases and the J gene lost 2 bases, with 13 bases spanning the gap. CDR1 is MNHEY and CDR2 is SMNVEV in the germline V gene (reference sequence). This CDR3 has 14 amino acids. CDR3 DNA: TGTGCCAGCAGCCTCTCGCGGGCGCAAGAGACCCAGTACTTC. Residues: CASSLSRAQETQYF.

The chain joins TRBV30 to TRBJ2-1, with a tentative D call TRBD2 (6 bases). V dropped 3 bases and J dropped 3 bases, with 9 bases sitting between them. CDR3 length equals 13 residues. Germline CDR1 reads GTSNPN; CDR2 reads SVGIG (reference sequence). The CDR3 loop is CAWSREIYNEQFF. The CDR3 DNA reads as TGTGCCTGGAGCCGGGAGATCTACAATGAGCAGTTCTTC. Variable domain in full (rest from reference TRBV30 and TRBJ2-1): SQTIHQWPATLVQPVGSPLSLECTVEGTSNPNLYWYRQAAGRGLQLLFYSVGIGQISSEVPQNLSASRPQDRQFILSSKKLLLSDSGFYLCAWSREIYNEQFFGPGTRLTVL.

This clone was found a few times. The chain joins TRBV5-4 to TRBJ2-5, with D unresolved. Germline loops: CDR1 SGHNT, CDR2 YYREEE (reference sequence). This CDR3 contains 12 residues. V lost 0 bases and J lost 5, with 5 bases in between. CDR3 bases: TGTGCCAGCAGCTTGGCCGGTGAGACCCAGTACTTC. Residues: CASSLAGETQYF.

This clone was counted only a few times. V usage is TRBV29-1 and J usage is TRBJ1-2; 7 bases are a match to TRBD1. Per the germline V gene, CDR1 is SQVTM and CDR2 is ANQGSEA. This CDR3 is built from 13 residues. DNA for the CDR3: TGCAGTATACAAAACACAGGGGAGTTCGGCTACACCTTC. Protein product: CSIQNTGEFGYTF.

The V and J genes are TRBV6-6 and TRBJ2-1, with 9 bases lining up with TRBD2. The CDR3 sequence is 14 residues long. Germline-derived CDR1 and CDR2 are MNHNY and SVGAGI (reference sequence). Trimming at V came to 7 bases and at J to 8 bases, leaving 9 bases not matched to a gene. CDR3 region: CASKSGTSRDEQFF. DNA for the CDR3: TGTGCCAGCAAATCCGGGACTAGCAGGGATGAGCAGTTCTTC.

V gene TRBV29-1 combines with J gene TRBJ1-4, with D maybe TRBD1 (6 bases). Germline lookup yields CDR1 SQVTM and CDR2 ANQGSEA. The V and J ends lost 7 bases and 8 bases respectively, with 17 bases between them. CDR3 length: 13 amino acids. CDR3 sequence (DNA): TGCAGCGGGGGGGGCGCTGGAGGAGAAAAACTGTTTTTT. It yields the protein CSGGGAGGEKLFF.

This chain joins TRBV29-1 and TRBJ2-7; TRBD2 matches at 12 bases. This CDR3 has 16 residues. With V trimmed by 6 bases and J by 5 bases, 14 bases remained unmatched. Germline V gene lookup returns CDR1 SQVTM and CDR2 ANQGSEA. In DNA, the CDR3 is TGCAGCGTCGAGAGTCTAGCGGGGGGGCTGAGCAACGAGCAGTACTTC. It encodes CSVESLAGGLSNEQYF.

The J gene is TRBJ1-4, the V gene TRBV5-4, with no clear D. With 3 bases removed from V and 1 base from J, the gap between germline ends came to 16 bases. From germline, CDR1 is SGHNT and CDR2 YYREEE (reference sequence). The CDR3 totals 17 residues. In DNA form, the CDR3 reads TGTGCCAGCAGCTCCGCAGGACGGACGAGAACTAATGAAAAACTGTTTTTT. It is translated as CASSSAGRTRTNEKLFF.

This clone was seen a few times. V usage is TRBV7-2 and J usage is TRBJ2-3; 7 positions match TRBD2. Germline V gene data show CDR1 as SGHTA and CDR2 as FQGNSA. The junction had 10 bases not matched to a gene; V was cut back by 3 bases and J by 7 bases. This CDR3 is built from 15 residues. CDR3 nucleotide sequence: TGTGCCAGCAGCTTCTCTAGCGGATCCCCAAATACGCAGTATTTT. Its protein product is CASSFSSGSPNTQYF.

CDR3 loop: CASSPLSGGPRGNEQFF. CDR3 DNA sequence: TGTGCCAGCTCACCTTTATCCGGGGGGCCCCGTGGGAATGAGCAGTTCTTC. The chain carries TRBV18 and TRBJ2-1, with D possibly being TRBD2 (7 bases). V was cut by 3 bases and J by 7 bases, with 22 bases left in between. The CDR3 consists of 17 residues. Germline V gene lookup returns CDR1 KGHSH and CDR2 LQKENI.

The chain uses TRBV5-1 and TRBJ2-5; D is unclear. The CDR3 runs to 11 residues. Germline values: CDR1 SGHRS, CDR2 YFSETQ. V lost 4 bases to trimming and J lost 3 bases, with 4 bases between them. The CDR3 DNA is TGCGCCAGCAGCATCAAAGAGACCCAGTACTTC. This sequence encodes CASSIKETQYF. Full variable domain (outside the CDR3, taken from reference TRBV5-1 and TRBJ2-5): KAGVTQTPRYLIKTRGQQVTLSCSPISGHRSVSWYQQTPGQGLQFLFEYFSETQRNKGNFPGRFSGRQFSNSRSEMNVSTLELGDSALYLCASSIKETQYFGPGTRLLVL.

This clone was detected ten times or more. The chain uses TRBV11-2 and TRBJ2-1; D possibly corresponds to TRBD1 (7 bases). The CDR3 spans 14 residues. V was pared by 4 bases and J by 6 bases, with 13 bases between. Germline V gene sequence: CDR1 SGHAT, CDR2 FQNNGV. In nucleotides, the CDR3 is TGTGCCAGCAGCTCAAACAGGGGAGGCAATGAGCAGTTCTTC. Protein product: CASSSNRGGNEQFF.

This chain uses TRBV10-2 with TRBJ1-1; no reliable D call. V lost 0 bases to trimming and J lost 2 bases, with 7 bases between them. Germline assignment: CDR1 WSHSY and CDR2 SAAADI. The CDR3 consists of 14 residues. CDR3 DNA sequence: TGCGCCAGCAGTGAGTCGAGCCTCAACACTGAAGCTTTCTTT. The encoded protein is CASSESSLNTEAFF.

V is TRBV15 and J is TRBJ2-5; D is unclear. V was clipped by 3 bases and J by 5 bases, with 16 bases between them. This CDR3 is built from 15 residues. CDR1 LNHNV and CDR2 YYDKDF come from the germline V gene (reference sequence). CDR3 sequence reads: CATSRSSDWSETQYF. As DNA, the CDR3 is TGTGCCACCAGCAGGAGTTCAGACTGGTCGGAGACCCAGTACTTC.

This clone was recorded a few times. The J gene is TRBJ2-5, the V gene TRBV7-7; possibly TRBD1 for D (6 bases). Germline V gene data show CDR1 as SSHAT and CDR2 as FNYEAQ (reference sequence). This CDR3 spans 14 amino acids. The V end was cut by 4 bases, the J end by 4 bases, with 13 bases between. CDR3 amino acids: CASSSGASAETQYF. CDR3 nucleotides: TGTGCCAGCAGCTCAGGGGCCTCAGCAGAGACCCAGTACTTC.

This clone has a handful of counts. The CDR3: CASSGALIRGRPTWEQFF. The CDR3 bases are TGCGCCAGCAGCGGGGCCCTTATCAGGGGTCGCCCAACATGGGAGCAGTTCTTC. The V and J genes are TRBV4-1 and TRBJ2-1, with D possibly being TRBD1 (6 bases). The CDR3 runs 18 residues. CDR1 and CDR2 from the germline V gene are MGHRA and YSYEKL. The V end lost 5 bases, the J end lost 10 bases, and 30 bases lay between the germline ends.